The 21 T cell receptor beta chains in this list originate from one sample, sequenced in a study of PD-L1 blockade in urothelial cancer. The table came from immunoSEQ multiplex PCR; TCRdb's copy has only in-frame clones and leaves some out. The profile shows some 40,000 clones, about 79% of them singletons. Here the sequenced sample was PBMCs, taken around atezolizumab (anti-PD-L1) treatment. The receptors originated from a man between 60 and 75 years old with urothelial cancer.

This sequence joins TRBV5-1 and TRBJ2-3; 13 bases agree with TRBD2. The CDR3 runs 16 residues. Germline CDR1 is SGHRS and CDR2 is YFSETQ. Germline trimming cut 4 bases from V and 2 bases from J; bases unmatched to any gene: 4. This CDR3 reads CASSTGLAGVTDTQYF. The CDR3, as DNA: TGCGCCAGCAGCACAGGACTAGCGGGGGTCACAGATACGCAGTATTTT.

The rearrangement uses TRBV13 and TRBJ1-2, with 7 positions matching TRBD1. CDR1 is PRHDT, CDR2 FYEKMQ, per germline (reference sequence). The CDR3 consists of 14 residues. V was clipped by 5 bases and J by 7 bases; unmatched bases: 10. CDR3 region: CASSAPGQSSGYTF. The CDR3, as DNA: TGTGCCAGCAGCGCTCCGGGACAGTCAAGTGGCTACACCTTC.

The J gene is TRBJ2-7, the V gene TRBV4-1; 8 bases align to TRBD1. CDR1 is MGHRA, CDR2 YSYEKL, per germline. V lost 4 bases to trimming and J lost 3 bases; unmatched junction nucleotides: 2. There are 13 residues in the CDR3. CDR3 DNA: TGCGCCAGCAGCCTGACAGGGGACTACGAGCAGTACTTC. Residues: CASSLTGDYEQYF.

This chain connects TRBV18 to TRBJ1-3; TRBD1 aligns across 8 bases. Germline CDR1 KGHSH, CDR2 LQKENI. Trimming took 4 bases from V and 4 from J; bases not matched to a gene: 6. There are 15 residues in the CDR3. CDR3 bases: TGTGCCAGCTCACTCACTCGGGACAGGGGAAACACCATATATTTT. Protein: CASSLTRDRGNTIYF.

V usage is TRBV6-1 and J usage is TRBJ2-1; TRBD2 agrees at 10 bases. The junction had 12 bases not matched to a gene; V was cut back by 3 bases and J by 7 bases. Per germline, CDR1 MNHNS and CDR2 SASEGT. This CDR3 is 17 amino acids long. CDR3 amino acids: CASSDPSLAGVVNEQFF. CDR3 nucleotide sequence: TGTGCCAGCAGTGACCCCAGTCTAGCGGGGGTGGTTAATGAGCAGTTCTTC.

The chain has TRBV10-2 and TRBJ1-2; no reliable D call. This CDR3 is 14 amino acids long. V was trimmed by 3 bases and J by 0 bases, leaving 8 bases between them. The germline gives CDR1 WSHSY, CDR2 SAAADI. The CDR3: CASSDSPSNYGYTF. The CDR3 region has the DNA TGCGCCAGCAGTGACTCCCCGTCTAACTATGGCTACACCTTC.

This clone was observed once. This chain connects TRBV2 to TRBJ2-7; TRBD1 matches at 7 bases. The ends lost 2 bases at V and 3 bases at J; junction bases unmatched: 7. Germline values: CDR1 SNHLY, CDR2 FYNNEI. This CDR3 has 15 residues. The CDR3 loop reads CASSEFVGTDYEQYF. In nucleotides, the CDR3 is TGTGCCAGCAGTGAATTTGTCGGGACAGACTACGAGCAGTACTTC.

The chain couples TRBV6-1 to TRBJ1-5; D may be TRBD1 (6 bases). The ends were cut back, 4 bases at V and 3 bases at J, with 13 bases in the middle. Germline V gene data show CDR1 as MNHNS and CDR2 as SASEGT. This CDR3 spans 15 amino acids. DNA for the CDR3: TGTGCCAGCAGTGGTCCGGTGGGGGCCAATCAGCCCCAGCATTTT. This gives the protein CASSGPVGANQPQHF.

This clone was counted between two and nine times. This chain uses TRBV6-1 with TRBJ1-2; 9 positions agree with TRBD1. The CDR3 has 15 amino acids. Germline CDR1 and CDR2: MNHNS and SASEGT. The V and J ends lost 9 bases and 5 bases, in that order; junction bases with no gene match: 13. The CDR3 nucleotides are TGTGCCAGTCGACGGATGACCGGGACAGGGTATGGCTACACCTTC. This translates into CASRRMTGTGYGYTF.

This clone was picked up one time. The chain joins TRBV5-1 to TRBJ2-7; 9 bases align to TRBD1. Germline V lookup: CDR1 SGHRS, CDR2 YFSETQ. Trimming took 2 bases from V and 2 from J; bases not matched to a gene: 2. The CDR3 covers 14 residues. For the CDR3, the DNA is TGCGCCAGCAGCTTAAACAGGGGGCCCTACGAGCAGTACTTC. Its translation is CASSLNRGPYEQYF.

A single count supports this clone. CDR3 in DNA: TGTGCCAGCAGTGCACACCGGGACAGGGCAACTAATGAAAAACTGTTTTTT. Its protein is CASSAHRDRATNEKLFF. V usage is TRBV6-1 and J usage is TRBJ1-4, with 9 bases aligning to TRBD1. The germline gives CDR1 MNHNS, CDR2 SASEGT. V was clipped by 4 bases and J by 0 bases; unmatched bases: 6. The CDR3 totals 17 residues.

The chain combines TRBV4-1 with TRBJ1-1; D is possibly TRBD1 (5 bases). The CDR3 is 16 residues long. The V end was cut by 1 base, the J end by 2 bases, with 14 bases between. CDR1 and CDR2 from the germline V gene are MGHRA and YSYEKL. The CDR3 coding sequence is TGCGCCAGCAGCCAAGGGCCGTGGGGCTCCAACACTGAAGCTTTCTTT. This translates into CASSQGPWGSNTEAFF.

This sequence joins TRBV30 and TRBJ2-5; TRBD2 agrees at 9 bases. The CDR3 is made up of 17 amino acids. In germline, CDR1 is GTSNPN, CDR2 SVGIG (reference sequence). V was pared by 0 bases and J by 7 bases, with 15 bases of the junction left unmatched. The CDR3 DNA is TGTGCCTGGAGTGTTTCGGCGGGGGGGTTTGCCGCGCGGACCCAGTACTTC. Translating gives CAWSVSAGGFAARTQYF.

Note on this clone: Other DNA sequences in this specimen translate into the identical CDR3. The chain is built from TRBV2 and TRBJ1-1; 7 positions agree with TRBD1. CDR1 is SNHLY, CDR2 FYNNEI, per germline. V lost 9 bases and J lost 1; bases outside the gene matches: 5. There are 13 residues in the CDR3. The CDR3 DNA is TGTGCCAGTTCTAGACAGGGGAACACTGAAGCTTTCTTT. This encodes CASSRQGNTEAFF.

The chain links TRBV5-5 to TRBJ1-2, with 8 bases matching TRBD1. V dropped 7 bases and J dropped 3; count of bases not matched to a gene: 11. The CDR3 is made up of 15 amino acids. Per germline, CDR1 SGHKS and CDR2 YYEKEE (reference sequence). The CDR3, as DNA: TGTGCCAGCTGGGAGGGCAGGGGGCTGGACTATGGCTACACCTTC. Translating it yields CASWEGRGLDYGYTF.

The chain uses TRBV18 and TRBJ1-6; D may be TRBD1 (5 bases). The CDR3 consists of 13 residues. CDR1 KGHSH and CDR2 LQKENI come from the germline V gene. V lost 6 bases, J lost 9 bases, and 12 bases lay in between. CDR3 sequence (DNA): TGTGCCAGCTCTCGGGGGGTCGGTTCACCCCTCCACTTT. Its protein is CASSRGVGSPLHF.

The CDR3 protein is CASSPIDRASYEQYF. DNA of the CDR3: TGTGCCAGCTCACCAATAGACAGGGCGTCCTACGAGCAGTACTTC. This chain joins TRBV18 and TRBJ2-7; 7 bases are a match to TRBD1. This CDR3 region has 15 residues. CDR1 KGHSH and CDR2 LQKENI come from the germline V gene. Unmatched junction bases numbered 5, after V lost 2 bases and J lost 1 base.

In DNA form, the CDR3 reads TGCGCCAGCAGCCAAGATGGGCGGGCCACAGATACGCAGTATTTT. Protein product: CASSQDGRATDTQYF. This chain connects TRBV4-1 to TRBJ2-3, with D maybe TRBD2 (5 bases). V lost 0 bases and J lost 2, with 9 bases in between. The V gene's germline CDR1 is MGHRA and CDR2 YSYEKL. The CDR3 length is 15 residues.

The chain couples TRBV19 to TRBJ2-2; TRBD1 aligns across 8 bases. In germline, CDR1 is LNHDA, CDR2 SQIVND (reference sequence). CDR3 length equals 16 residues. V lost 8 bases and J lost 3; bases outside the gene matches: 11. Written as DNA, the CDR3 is TGTGCCAGTGTATACCAGGGGGCGGGATACACCGGGGAGCTGTTTTTT. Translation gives CASVYQGAGYTGELFF.

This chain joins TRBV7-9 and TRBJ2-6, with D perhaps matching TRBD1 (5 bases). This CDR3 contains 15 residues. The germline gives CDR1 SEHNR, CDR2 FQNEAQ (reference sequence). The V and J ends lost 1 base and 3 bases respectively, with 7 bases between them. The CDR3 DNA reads TGTGCCAGCAGCTTAGAGGGGCTTGGGGCCAACGTCCTGACTTTC. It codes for CASSLEGLGANVLTF.

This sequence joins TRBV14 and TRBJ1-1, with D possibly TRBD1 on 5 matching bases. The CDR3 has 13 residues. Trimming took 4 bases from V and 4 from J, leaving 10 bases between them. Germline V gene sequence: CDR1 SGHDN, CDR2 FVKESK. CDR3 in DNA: TGTGCCAGCAGCCCCGGGAGGGGCACTGAAGCTTTCTTT. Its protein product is CASSPGRGTEAFF.